One and the same sample provided the 15 T cell receptor beta chains below, sequenced in a study of T cells in Graves' hyperthyroidism and ophthalmopathy. Amplified TCR beta CDR3 regions derived from RNA transcripts. Carried out on the TCR CDR3, a first-round RT-PCR used the HTBI primer set. TCRdb passed the multiplex PCR reads through MiXCR, listing each CDR3 protein once. The sample includes around 690,000 distinct CDR3 sequences, 15% to 20% of them seen just once. The sample was blood. The receptors shown here come from a man aged 50 or older with Graves' hyperthyroidism.

This clonotype showed up many times. The chain uses TRBV10-3 and TRBJ2-5; no clear D gene. The germline gives CDR1 ENHRY, CDR2 SYGVKD. Trimming cost V 0 bases and J 5 bases, with 4 bases left between them. This CDR3 is 12 amino acids long. This chain's CDR3 is CAISESIETQYF. Written as DNA, the CDR3 is TGTGCCATCAGTGAGTCGATCGAGACCCAGTACTTC.

This chain uses TRBV7-3 with TRBJ2-7; D tentatively fits TRBD1 or TRBD2 (5 bases each). CDR1 SGHTA and CDR2 FQGTGA come from the germline V gene. V dropped 5 bases and J dropped 6 bases, with 14 bases sitting between them. The CDR3 sequence is 13 residues long. The CDR3 DNA reads as TGTGCCAGCAGCCCGGGACCAGACTGCGAGCAGTACTTC. Its translation is CASSPGPDCEQYF.

The V call is TRBV9, the J call TRBJ2-1; D unresolved. There are 16 residues in the CDR3. V lost 1 base to trimming and J lost 7 bases, with 18 bases between them. CDR1 is SGDLS and CDR2 is YYNGEE in the germline V gene. The CDR3 spells CASSVQRLSSRNEQFF. CDR3 sequence (DNA): TGTGCCAGCAGCGTACAGAGGTTATCTTCAAGGAATGAGCAGTTCTTC.

The V gene is TRBV6-1, the J gene TRBJ2-2; TRBD2 aligns across 13 bases. V lost 7 bases, J lost 4 bases, and 6 bases stayed unmatched. Germline assignment: CDR1 MNHNS and CDR2 SASEGT. CDR3 length: 16 residues. The CDR3 bases are TGTGCCAGCACCGGACTAGCGGGAGAAGTCACCGGGGAGCTGTTTTTT. Protein: CASTGLAGEVTGELFF.

This clonotype was detected a few times. This clone may be a read error of a much larger clone one base away. The chain links TRBV11-2 to TRBJ1-2; tentative D call: TRBD1 (6 bases). Germline CDR1 SGHAT, CDR2 FQNNGV. With 6 bases removed from V and 3 bases from J, the gap between germline ends came to 17 bases. The CDR3 has 15 amino acids. The CDR3 here is CASRQDRYPDYGYTF. CDR3 bases: TGTGCCAGCAGGCAGGACAGATACCCTGACTATGGCTACACCTTC.

The V gene is TRBV4-3, the J gene TRBJ2-1; TRBD2 agrees at 11 bases. This CDR3 spans 15 amino acids. Trimming removed 2 bases from V and 12 bases from J; junction bases left unmatched: 9. Per the germline V gene, CDR1 is LGHNA and CDR2 is YSLEER. The CDR3 nucleotides are TGCGCCAGCAGCCAATCGGGACTAGCGGCTCACTGGCAGTTCTTC. The encoded protein is CASSQSGLAAHWQFF.

This clonotype came up many times. The chain recombines TRBV10-3 with TRBJ2-3; the D is unclear. The CDR3 is 14 residues long. V was shortened by 0 bases and J by 0 bases, with 4 bases between the two germline ends. Germline-derived CDR1 and CDR2 are ENHRY and SYGVKD. The CDR3 sequence is CAISESRSTDTQYF. The CDR3 DNA sequence: TGTGCCATCAGTGAGTCGAGGAGCACAGATACGCAGTATTTT.

This clonotype has only a few counts. The chain recombines TRBV20-1 with TRBJ2-1; D gene unclear. The V gene's germline CDR1 is DFQATT and CDR2 SNEGSKA (reference sequence). The length of the CDR3 is 17 residues. The V end lost 0 bases, the J end lost 0 bases, and 15 bases lay between the germline ends. The DNA of the CDR3 is TGCAGTGCTAGAGATAGGAGCGCCCTCCTCTCCTACAATGAGCAGTTCTTC. This translates into CSARDRSALLSYNEQFF.

This clonotype showed up many times. The chain combines TRBV7-9 with TRBJ1-1, with 8 nucleotides matching TRBD1. CDR1 and CDR2 (germline): SEHNR, FQNEAQ (reference sequence). This CDR3 is 15 amino acids long. Germline trimming cut 5 bases from V and 1 base from J; bases unmatched to any gene: 6. The CDR3 sequence is CASSIRQGQNTEAFF. The CDR3 region has the DNA TGTGCCAGCAGCATCCGACAGGGGCAGAACACTGAAGCTTTCTTT.

A single count supports this clonotype. One junction end disagrees with the germline gene, perhaps due to a read error. This chain uses TRBV9 with TRBJ1-6, with 9 bases fitting TRBD1. The CDR3 consists of 17 residues. Germline CDR1 reads SGDLS; CDR2 reads YYNGEE. As DNA, the CDR3 is TGTGCCAGCAGCGGAGGACAGGGGAGCTCCTATAATTTACCCCTCCACTTT. This gives the protein CASSGGQGSSYNLPLHF.

This chain connects TRBV7-2 to TRBJ2-2, with D uncertain. CDR3 length: 16 amino acids. The germline V gene has CDR1 SGHTA and CDR2 FQGNSA. The V and J ends lost 3 bases and 4 bases respectively, with 15 bases between them. In nucleotides, the CDR3 is TGTGCCAGCAGCTTTGAAGGCCGGCAAATCACCGGGGAGCTGTTTTTT. Amino acids: CASSFEGRQITGELFF.

This clonotype was found once. V gene TRBV24-1 combines with J gene TRBJ2-1, with D perhaps matching TRBD1 (6 bases). Germline CDR1 is KGHDR and CDR2 is SFDVKD. Trimming took off 7 bases at V and 14 bases at J, with 20 bases between the two ends. The CDR3 is made up of 13 amino acids. The CDR3 DNA reads TGTGCCACCAGAACGTCTACAGGGCTTCAGGAGTTCTTC. It is translated as CATRTSTGLQEFF.

This clonotype has ten or more counts. The gene calls are TRBV12-3 or TRBV12-4 and TRBJ2-1; possibly TRBD2 for D (6 bases). The CDR3 sequence is 14 residues long. The V end lost 4 bases, the J end lost 10 bases, and 17 bases lay between the germline ends. The CDR3 here is CASSSSTSPDEQFF. The CDR3, as DNA: TGTGCCAGCAGTTCCTCGACTAGTCCAGACGAGCAGTTCTTC.

This clonotype was recorded at least ten times. The chain is built from TRBV5-1 and TRBJ1-1; 8 bases agree with TRBD1. The CDR3 length is 14 residues. The germline CDR1 and CDR2 sequences are SGHRS and YFSETQ. J was trimmed by 7 bases and V by 4 bases; bases with no gene match: 9. In nucleotides, the CDR3 is TGCGCCAGCAGCCCGGGACAGGAGGGCGTTGAAGCTTTCTTT. Protein sequence: CASSPGQEGVEAFF.

Turning to this clonotype: At one end the junction does not follow the germline gene, possibly because of a read error. The chain links TRBV29-1 to TRBJ2-7, with TRBD2 matching 9 bases. The CDR3 runs 13 residues. Germline values: CDR1 SQVTM, CDR2 ANQGSEA. The CDR3 sequence is CSAGGLAFYEQHF. For the CDR3, the DNA is TGCAGCGCTGGGGGACTAGCATTTTACGAGCAGCACTTC.